Following are 28 T cell receptor beta chains from one sample sequenced in a study of patients and donors after allogeneic stem cell transplantation. MiXCR, applied by TCRdb to the RT-PCR reads, yields one record per CDR3 protein. The sample gives 200,000 to 250,000 distinct CDR3 sequences, roughly 13% of which show up once; 11% is in the top ten. The specimen was blood, either unsorted or a sorted T cell fraction (not recorded which). These receptors all come from a human donor who was either an allogeneic HSCT recipient or a stem cell or donor lymphocyte infusion donor (not recorded which). It is not recorded whose cells these are; they may come from a transplant donor.

In its sample, this clonotype was seen many times. The chain couples TRBV5-5 to TRBJ2-7; D is perhaps TRBD1 or TRBD2 (5 bases each). CDR1 and CDR2 (germline): SGHKS, YYEKEE (reference sequence). Trimming shortened V by 2 bases and J by 4 bases, and 10 bases separated the two germline ends. This CDR3 has 13 residues. CDR3 sequence (DNA): TGTGCCAGCAGCTTTCCGGGGCCTTACGAGCAGTACTTC. It codes for CASSFPGPYEQYF.

The chain joins TRBV20-1 to TRBJ2-5, with TRBD2 identical over 11 bases. The J segment lost 2 bases and the V segment lost 4 bases, leaving 6 bases of the junction unmatched. The CDR3 runs to 15 residues. CDR1 DFQATT and CDR2 SNEGSKA come from the germline V gene (reference sequence). The CDR3 loop is CSAKASGGWQETQYF. The CDR3 DNA reads as TGCAGTGCTAAGGCTAGCGGGGGGTGGCAAGAGACCCAGTACTTC.

The rearrangement links TRBV3-1 to TRBJ2-1, with 8 bases fitting TRBD2. Per germline, CDR1 LGHDT and CDR2 YNNKEL (reference sequence). V lost 0 bases, J lost 3 bases, and 7 bases stayed unmatched. The CDR3 contains 17 residues. The CDR3 nucleotides are TGTGCCAGCAGCCAAGACCAAGCGGGAGTGGGCTACAATGAGCAGTTCTTC. It is translated as CASSQDQAGVGYNEQFF.

This clonotype was picked up many times. The chain's CDR3 is CAWSVGGFGAGELFF. CDR3 coding DNA: TGTGCCTGGAGTGTTGGGGGATTTGGCGCCGGGGAGCTGTTTTTT. This chain links TRBV30 with TRBJ2-2; either TRBD1 or TRBD2 may supply D (5 bases each). V dropped 0 bases and J dropped 6 bases, with 14 bases sitting between them. This CDR3 spans 15 amino acids. The germline V gene has CDR1 GTSNPN and CDR2 SVGIG (reference sequence).

This rearrangement joins TRBV20-1 to TRBJ1-1; D ambiguous. Trimming took 4 bases from V and 0 from J, leaving 12 bases between them. The CDR3 contains 14 residues. Germline-derived CDR1 and CDR2 are DFQATT and SNEGSKA (reference sequence). The CDR3 here is CSATIDSMNTEAFF. The CDR3 DNA reads as TGCAGTGCTACCATCGATAGCATGAACACTGAAGCTTTCTTT.

This clonotype was counted many times. The genes are TRBV29-1 and TRBJ2-7; D is perhaps TRBD2 (6 bases). V lost 3 bases and J 0 bases, leaving 9 bases between the germline ends. CDR1 and CDR2 (germline): SQVTM, ANQGSEA. The CDR3 runs to 13 residues. CDR3 coding DNA: TGCAGCGTTGACGGCGGGAACTCCTACGAGCAGTACTTC. Protein: CSVDGGNSYEQYF.

This sequence joins TRBV7-8 and TRBJ2-1, with a possible D match to TRBD2 (5 bases). The germline V gene has CDR1 SGHVS and CDR2 FQNEAQ. Trimming took off 7 bases at V and 5 bases at J, with 12 bases between the two ends. CDR3 length: 13 amino acids. Here the CDR3 reads CASNLRLHNEQFF. As DNA, the CDR3 is TGTGCCAGCAACCTTCGACTACACAATGAGCAGTTCTTC.

The chain joins TRBV24-1 to TRBJ1-4, with a tentative D call TRBD1 (5 bases). With 2 bases removed from V and 2 bases from J, the gap between germline ends came to 11 bases. This CDR3 spans 16 amino acids. Germline V gene lookup returns CDR1 KGHDR and CDR2 SFDVKD. This chain's CDR3 is CATSDSFGGTNEKLFF. The CDR3 DNA reads as TGTGCCACCAGTGATTCTTTCGGGGGTACTAATGAAAAACTGTTTTTT.

This chain joins TRBV20-1 and TRBJ2-3, with 12 positions matching TRBD2. CDR3 size: 16 residues. V gave up 1 base and J gave up 1 base; unmatched junction bases: 3. Germline CDR1 reads DFQATT; CDR2 reads SNEGSKA (reference sequence). CDR3: CSARVGLAGRTDTQYF. The DNA for the CDR3 is TGCAGTGCTAGAGTCGGACTAGCGGGACGCACAGATACGCAGTATTTT.

This clonotype turned up a few times. The chain recombines TRBV2 with TRBJ2-1; D not certain. CDR3 length: 14 amino acids. In germline, CDR1 is SNHLY, CDR2 FYNNEI. V gave up 4 bases and J gave up 13 bases, with 20 bases separating them. DNA of the CDR3: TGTGCCAGCAGTGGAGAAAACAGACCCTTTTTACAGTTCTTC. Protein product: CASSGENRPFLQFF.

This clonotype was detected a few times. The V call is TRBV24-1, the J call TRBJ1-5; D perhaps matches TRBD1 (5 bases). Trimming cost V 12 bases and J 8 bases, with 25 bases left between them. This CDR3 has 15 amino acids. Germline-derived CDR1 and CDR2 are KGHDR and SFDVKD. CDR3 coding DNA: TGTGCCCCGGTGATAAAGGGGATCCGAGGGGAGCCCCAGCATTTT. Amino acids: CAPVIKGIRGEPQHF.

This chain joins TRBV7-9 and TRBJ1-2; no clear D. Germline V lookup: CDR1 SEHNR, CDR2 FQNEAQ (reference sequence). CDR3 length equals 13 residues. The germline V and J ends were trimmed by 6 bases and 3 bases, with 11 bases remaining between them. CDR3 in DNA: TGTGCCAGCAGGCCGCCGGGTGACTATGGCTACACCTTC. Translating it yields CASRPPGDYGYTF.

This clonotype was observed once. V and J are TRBV6-1 and TRBJ1-1, with D tentatively TRBD1 (5 bases). The V end lost 7 bases, the J end lost 1 base, and 16 bases lay between the germline ends. Germline-derived CDR1 and CDR2 are MNHNS and SASEGT. The CDR3 extends over 15 amino acids. The CDR3 here is CASTPNKGTNTEAFF. As DNA, the CDR3 is TGTGCCAGCACGCCCAACAAGGGGACGAACACTGAAGCTTTCTTT.

The rearrangement joins TRBV5-1 to TRBJ2-5, with TRBD2 matching 9 bases. V shed 5 bases, J shed 5 bases, and the junction held 10 bases outside the gene matches. This CDR3 region has 15 residues. CDR1 is SGHRS and CDR2 is YFSETQ in the germline V gene. The CDR3 DNA reads TGCGCCAGCAGTCCTAGCGGGATGGGACAGGAGACCCAGTACTTC. Encoded protein: CASSPSGMGQETQYF.

V usage is TRBV20-1 and J usage is TRBJ2-1; 9 positions match TRBD1. V dropped 7 bases and J dropped 9; count of bases not matched to a gene: 7. The germline V gene has CDR1 DFQATT and CDR2 SNEGSKA (reference sequence). This CDR3 is built from 12 residues. CDR3 amino acids: CSVPGQGREQFF. As DNA, the CDR3 is TGCAGTGTTCCGGGACAGGGTCGTGAGCAGTTCTTC.

This clonotype was detected only a few times. The chain combines TRBV6-2 or TRBV6-3 with TRBJ2-5; 8 nucleotides line up with TRBD2. This CDR3 is 14 amino acids long. Germline V CDR1 and CDR2: MNHEY, SVGEGT. V lost 7 bases to trimming and J lost 2 bases; unmatched junction nucleotides: 6. The CDR3 spells CASIKAGEQETQYF. The DNA for the CDR3 is TGTGCCAGCATAAAAGCGGGGGAGCAAGAGACCCAGTACTTC.

The gene calls are TRBV3-1 and TRBJ1-6; D unclear. There are 14 residues in the CDR3. Germline V CDR1 and CDR2: LGHDT, YNNKEL (reference sequence). The germline V and J ends were trimmed by 1 base and 9 bases, with 10 bases remaining between them. The CDR3 is CASSQGHDGSPLHF. The CDR3 DNA is TGTGCCAGCAGCCAAGGGCACGACGGTTCACCCCTCCACTTT.

This clonotype was detected many times. The V gene is TRBV12-3 or TRBV12-4, the J gene TRBJ2-1; D may match TRBD1 or TRBD2 (6 bases each). CDR3 size: 13 residues. V was trimmed by 5 bases and J by 10 bases, leaving 15 bases between them. As DNA, the CDR3 is TGTGCCAGCAGTCCACGGGGGCTTGGGGAGCAGTTCTTC. As protein: CASSPRGLGEQFF.

This clonotype has a handful of counts. This sequence joins TRBV18 and TRBJ1-5; 7 bases match TRBD1. Germline CDR1 reads KGHSH; CDR2 reads LQKENI. V was pared by 3 bases and J by 6 bases, with 17 bases of the junction left unmatched. CDR3 length equals 18 residues. The CDR3 DNA is TGTGCCAGCTCACCGAAACCCGGGATAGTGACAGGGATTCAGCCCCAGCATTTT. It specifies CASSPKPGIVTGIQPQHF.

This clonotype appeared many times. CDR3 sequence: CASSYSGLAGDNNEQFF. The CDR3 DNA reads as TGTGCCAGCAGCTACTCCGGGCTAGCGGGAGATAACAATGAGCAGTTCTTC. The V and J genes are TRBV7-9 and TRBJ2-1, with TRBD2 identical over 10 bases. The CDR3 consists of 17 residues. Germline V CDR1 and CDR2: SEHNR, FQNEAQ (reference sequence). With V trimmed by 4 bases and J by 5 bases, 11 bases remained unmatched.

In regard to this clonotype: A read error may be the cause here, since a much bigger clone is one base away. This rearrangement joins TRBV7-2 to TRBJ1-2, with 10 bases fitting TRBD1. The trim removed 3 bases at V and 3 bases at J, leaving 4 bases unmatched. CDR3 length: 15 amino acids. The germline gives CDR1 SGHTA, CDR2 FQGNSA. The CDR3 reads CASSLTGGVDYGYTF. DNA of the CDR3: TGTGCCAGCAGCTTGACAGGGGGCGTGGACTATGGCTACACCTTC.

This clonotype was seen at least ten times. The gene calls are TRBV6-6 and TRBJ2-2; D is unclear. Germline lookup yields CDR1 MNHNY and CDR2 SVGAGI (reference sequence). The CDR3 has 11 amino acids. Trimming took off 5 bases at V and 8 bases at J, with 6 bases between the two ends. CDR3 bases: TGTGCCAGCAGTAGTGGGGGGGAGCTGTTTTTT. This translates into CASSSGGELFF.

The chain carries TRBV6-5 and TRBJ2-3; D perhaps matches TRBD1 (6 bases). Germline V lookup: CDR1 MNHEY, CDR2 SVGAGI. This CDR3 contains 16 residues. Deletions cut 4 bases from V and 3 bases from J, with 17 bases between. CDR3 coding DNA: TGTGCCAGCAGTTTAGCCGGGACATTTAGTACAGATACGCAGTATTTT. Protein product: CASSLAGTFSTDTQYF.

Many counts were recorded for this clonotype. The J gene is TRBJ1-5, the V gene TRBV29-1; D unresolved. In germline, CDR1 is SQVTM, CDR2 ANQGSEA. The CDR3 is 13 amino acids. Trimming pared 4 bases from V and 6 bases from J, leaving 13 bases between. CDR3 sequence: CSVGLNGGQPQHF. The CDR3 nucleotides read TGCAGCGTTGGTTTAAACGGAGGTCAGCCCCAGCATTTT. Filled out from reference TRBV29-1 and TRBJ1-5, the complete variable domain reads SAVISQKPSRDICQRGTSLTIQCQVDSQVTMMFWYRQQPGQSLTLIATANQGSEATYESGFVIDKFPISRPNLTFSTLTVSNMSPEDSSIYLCSVGLNGGQPQHFGDGTRLSIL.

In nucleotides, the CDR3 is TGTGCCAGCAGTTCCCGCGGGAGACGGGCTGAGCAGTTCTTC. This translates into CASSSRGRRAEQFF. V gene TRBV27 combines with J gene TRBJ2-1; 7 nucleotides agree with TRBD2. Germline V gene lookup returns CDR1 MNHEY and CDR2 SMNVEV (reference sequence). The CDR3 contains 14 residues. The ends lost 4 bases at V and 9 bases at J; junction bases unmatched: 9.

The chain uses TRBV7-3 and TRBJ1-5; 10 nucleotides agree with TRBD1. The germline V gene encodes CDR1 SGHTA and CDR2 FQGTGA. The CDR3 is 20 amino acids. With 1 base clipped from V and 2 bases from J, the junction kept 14 bases outside the gene matches. The CDR3 protein is CASSLMARPTGGAGNQPQHF. The CDR3 bases are TGTGCCAGCAGCTTAATGGCCCGTCCGACAGGGGGCGCAGGCAATCAGCCCCAGCATTTT.

The chain recombines TRBV7-3 with TRBJ2-2, with D uncertain. Trimming removed 6 bases from V and 1 base from J, with 12 bases in between. The CDR3 has 15 residues. The germline V gene has CDR1 SGHTA and CDR2 FQGTGA. This CDR3 reads CASRVGVRNTGELFF. CDR3 DNA: TGTGCCAGCAGGGTAGGCGTTCGGAACACCGGGGAGCTGTTTTTT.

Note on this clonotype: One base away lies a much larger clone, so this may be a sequencing read error. This chain joins TRBV20-1 and TRBJ1-3, with no clear D. The CDR3 is made up of 13 amino acids. Germline V gene sequence: CDR1 DFQATT, CDR2 SNEGSKA (reference sequence). In DNA, the CDR3 is TGCAGTGCTAGTCCGGTCTCTGGAGACACCATATATTTT. Its protein is CSASPVSGDTIYF.